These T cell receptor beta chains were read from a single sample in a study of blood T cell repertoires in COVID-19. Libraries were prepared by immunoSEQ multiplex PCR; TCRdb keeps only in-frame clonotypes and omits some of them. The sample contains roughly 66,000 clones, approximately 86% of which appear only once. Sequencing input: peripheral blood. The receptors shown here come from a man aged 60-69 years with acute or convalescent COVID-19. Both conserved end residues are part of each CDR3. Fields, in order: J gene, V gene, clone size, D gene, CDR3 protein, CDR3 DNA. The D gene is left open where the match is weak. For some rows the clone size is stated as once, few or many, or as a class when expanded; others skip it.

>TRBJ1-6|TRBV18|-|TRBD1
CASSQRQGDNSPLHF
TGTGCCAGCTCACAAAGACAGGGGGATAATTCACCCCTCCACTTT
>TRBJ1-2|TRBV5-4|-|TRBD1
CASSLDRDRANYGYTF
TGTGCCAGCAGCTTGGACAGGGACAGGGCCAACTATGGCTACACCTTC
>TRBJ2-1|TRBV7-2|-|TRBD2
CASSLMRLAEAQQFF
TGTGCCAGCAGCTTAATGAGACTAGCGGAAGCACAGCAGTTCTTC
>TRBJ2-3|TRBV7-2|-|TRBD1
CASSRDSGQDTQYF
TGTGCCAGCAGCAGGGACAGTGGGCAAGATACGCAGTATTTT
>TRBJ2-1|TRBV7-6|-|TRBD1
CASSLRDRGQAVYNEQFF
TGTGCCAGCAGCTTAAGGGACAGAGGGCAAGCTGTCTACAATGAGCAGTTCTTC
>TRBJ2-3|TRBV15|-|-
CATSSNGQRGTDTQYF
TGTGCCACCAGCAGTAATGGACAGAGGGGCACAGATACGCAGTATTTT
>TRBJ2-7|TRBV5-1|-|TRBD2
CASSLGLAGVPDSYEQYF
TGCGCCAGCAGCTTGGGACTAGCGGGGGTTCCGGACTCCTACGAGCAGTACTTC
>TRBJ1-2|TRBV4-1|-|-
CASSQEISDPHGYTF
TGCGCCAGCAGCCAAGAGATATCAGATCCCCATGGCTACACCTTC
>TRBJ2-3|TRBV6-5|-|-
CASSYFAATDTQYF
TGTGCCAGCAGTTACTTTGCGGCCACAGATACGCAGTATTTT
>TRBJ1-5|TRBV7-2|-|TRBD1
CASSPQGGSNQPQHF
TGTGCCAGCAGCCCGCAGGGGGGTAGCAATCAGCCCCAGCATTTT
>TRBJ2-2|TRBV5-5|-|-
CASSLWGDTGELFF
TGTGCCAGCAGCTTATGGGGAGACACCGGGGAGCTGTTTTTT
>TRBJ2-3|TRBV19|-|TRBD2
CASSWEGLDVNTQYF
TGTGCCAGTAGTTGGGAGGGACTAGACGTAAATACGCAGTATTTT
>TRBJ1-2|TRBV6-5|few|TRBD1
CASIGQGYGYTF
TGTGCCAGCATAGGACAGGGCTATGGCTACACCTTC
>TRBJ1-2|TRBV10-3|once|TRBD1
CAISDFSRTGDYGYTF
TGTGCCATCAGTGACTTCAGCAGGACAGGGGACTATGGCTACACCTTC
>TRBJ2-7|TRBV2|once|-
CASSARRAWEQYF
TGTGCCAGCAGTGCCCGGAGGGCGTGGGAGCAGTACTTC
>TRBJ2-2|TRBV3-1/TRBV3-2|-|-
CASSQDLVAQKAGELFF
TGTGCCAGCAGCCAAGATTTGGTAGCCCAAAAGGCCGGGGAGCTGTTTTTT
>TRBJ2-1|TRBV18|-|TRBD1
CASSIDRVSGEQFF
TGTGCCAGCTCAATCGACAGGGTTTCGGGTGAGCAGTTCTTC
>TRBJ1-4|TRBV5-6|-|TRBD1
CASSLGPTGLTNEKLFF
TGTGCCAGCAGCTTGGGCCCGACAGGGCTTACTAATGAAAAACTGTTTTTT
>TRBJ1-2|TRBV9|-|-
CASSVDPTPDYGYTF
TGTGCCAGCAGCGTAGACCCCACCCCGGACTATGGCTACACCTTC
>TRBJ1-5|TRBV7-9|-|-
CASSLAQGQGGNQPQHF
TGTGCCAGCAGCTTAGCGCAGGGGCAGGGCGGCAATCAGCCCCAGCATTTT
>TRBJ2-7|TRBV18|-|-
CASSPYTGYEQYF
TGTGCCAGCTCACCATACACAGGCTACGAGCAGTACTTC
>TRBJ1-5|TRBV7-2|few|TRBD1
CASSRMGQQNQPQHF
TGTGCCAGCAGCCGCATGGGACAGCAAAATCAGCCCCAGCATTTT
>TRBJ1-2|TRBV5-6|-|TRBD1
CASSLPGQGTYGYTF
TGTGCCAGCAGCTTGCCGGGACAGGGTACCTATGGCTACACCTTC
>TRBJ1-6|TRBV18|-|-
CASSPPSGDNSPLHF
TGTGCCAGCTCACCACCTTCAGGGGATAATTCACCCCTCCACTTT
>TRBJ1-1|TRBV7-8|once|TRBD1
CASQGASTEAFF
TGTGCCAGCCAGGGGGCGAGCACTGAAGCTTTCTTT
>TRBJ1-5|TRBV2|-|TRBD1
CASSSDRNGQPQHF
TGTGCCAGCAGTTCGGACAGGAACGGACAGCCCCAGCATTTT
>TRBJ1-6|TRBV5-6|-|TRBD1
CASSPGTGLGSPLHF
TGTGCCAGCAGCCCTGGGACAGGGCTCGGGTCACCCCTCCACTTT
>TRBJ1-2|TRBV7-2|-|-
CASSSLGGGHGYTF
TGTGCCAGCAGCTCGTTAGGGGGGGGACATGGCTACACCTTC
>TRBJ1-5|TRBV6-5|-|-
CATQILSNQPQHF
TGTGCCACACAGATCTTAAGCAATCAGCCCCAGCATTTT
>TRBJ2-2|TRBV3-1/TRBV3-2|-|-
CASSQSGGAGELFF
TGTGCCAGCAGCCAAAGCGGTGGAGCCGGGGAGCTGTTTTTT
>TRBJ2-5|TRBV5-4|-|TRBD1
CASSSGQGVPRTQYF
TGTGCCAGCAGCTCCGGACAGGGGGTACCGCGGACCCAGTACTTC
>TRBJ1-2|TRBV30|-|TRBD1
CAWSFSGTGLYGYTF
TGTGCCTGGAGTTTCTCGGGGACAGGCCTTTATGGCTACACCTTC
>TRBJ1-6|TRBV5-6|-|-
CASSLGTGSPLHF
TGTGCCAGCAGCTTAGGAACAGGGTCACCCCTCCACTTT
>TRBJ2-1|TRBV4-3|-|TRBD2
CASSYGLAVYNEQFF
TGCGCCAGCAGCTACGGACTAGCGGTCTACAATGAGCAGTTCTTC
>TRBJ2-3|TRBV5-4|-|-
CASSLLRLGTDTQYF
TGTGCCAGCAGCTTGTTGAGACTTGGCACAGATACGCAGTATTTT
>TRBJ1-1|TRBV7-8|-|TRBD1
CASSLGTGAFNTEAFF
TGTGCCAGCAGCTTAGGGACAGGGGCTTTTAACACTGAAGCTTTCTTT
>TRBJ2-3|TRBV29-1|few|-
CSPDSEAPSTDTQYF
TGCAGCCCGGATTCCGAGGCACCTAGCACAGATACGCAGTATTTT
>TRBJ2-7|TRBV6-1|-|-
CASSEPGSLFEQYF
TGTGCCAGCAGTGAACCGGGTAGCCTTTTCGAGCAGTACTTC
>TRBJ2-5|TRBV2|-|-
CASSESRSSETQYF
TGTGCCAGCAGTGAATCCCGGAGTTCCGAGACCCAGTACTTC
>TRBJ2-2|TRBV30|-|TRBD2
CASTLRGGLGTGELFF
TGTGCCTCTACACTCCGGGGGGGTCTGGGCACCGGGGAGCTGTTTTTT
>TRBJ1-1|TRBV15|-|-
CATSRQGRTEAFF
TGTGCCACCAGCAGGCAGGGGCGAACTGAAGCTTTCTTT
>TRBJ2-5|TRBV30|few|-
CAWRRDSQETQYF
TGTGCCTGGAGGCGGGACAGCCAAGAGACCCAGTACTTC
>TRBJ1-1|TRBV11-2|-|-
CASSLAPTEAFF
TGTGCCAGCAGCCTAGCTCCGACTGAAGCTTTCTTT
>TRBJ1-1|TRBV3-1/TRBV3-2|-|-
CASSQDFGGGTEAFF
TGTGCCAGCAGCCAAGATTTCGGGGGGGGCACTGAAGCTTTCTTT
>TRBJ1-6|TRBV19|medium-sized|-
CASTPVGGSPLHF
TGTGCCAGTACCCCGGTCGGGGGATCACCCCTCCACTTT
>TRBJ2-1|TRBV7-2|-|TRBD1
CASSFGVPGTGDNEQFF
TGTGCCAGCAGCTTCGGAGTACCCGGAACAGGGGACAATGAGCAGTTCTTC
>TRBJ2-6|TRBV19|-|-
CASSIDPGVGANVLTF
TGTGCCAGTAGTATAGATCCGGGGGTTGGGGCCAACGTCCTGACTTTC
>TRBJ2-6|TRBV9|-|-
CASSPLGSGANVLTF
TGTGCCAGCAGCCCCCTCGGGTCTGGGGCCAACGTCCTGACTTTC